The 4 T cell receptor beta chains below were found in one sample sequenced in a study of molecular identifiers for immune sequencing clone quantification. TCRdb called the PCR reads again in MiXCR, with one record for every CDR3 protein. The table includes hundreds of thousands of distinct CDR3 sequences, roughly 23% detected once. What was sequenced was naive CD8+ T cells from blood, with Jurkat cell RNA spiked in. As to subset: FACS-sorted CD8+CD4-CCR7+CD45RA+ naive T cells. The receptors originated from a human donor in good health. Some libraries in this study had Jurkat cell RNA spiked in.

Only a few counts were recorded for this clonotype. The chain carries TRBV6-1 and TRBJ2-6; no definite D call. The ends were cut back, 5 bases at V and 0 bases at J, with 14 bases in the middle. CDR1 and CDR2 from the germline V gene are MNHNS and SASEGT. This CDR3 spans 17 amino acids. The CDR3 sequence is CASSLRIENSGANVLTF. The CDR3 DNA reads TGTGCCAGCAGTTTGCGGATCGAAAACTCTGGGGCCAACGTCCTGACTTTC.

This chain joins TRBV27 and TRBJ2-7; 11 bases are shared with TRBD2. The CDR3 contains 14 residues. V shed 6 bases, J shed 4 bases, and the junction held 5 bases outside the gene matches. The germline V gene has CDR1 MNHEY and CDR2 SMNVEV (reference sequence). CDR3 in DNA: TGTGCCAGCAGGCTAGCGGGAGGTTTGTACGAGCAGTACTTC. Its translation is CASRLAGGLYEQYF.

This clonotype showed up many times. The chain links TRBV4-3 to TRBJ2-7, with 10 bases identical to TRBD2. This CDR3 comprises 17 residues. V was clipped by 0 bases and J by 3 bases; unmatched bases: 8. Germline CDR1 LGHNA, CDR2 YSLEER. The CDR3 nucleotides are TGCGCCAGCAGCCAAGATAGGGCTAGCGGGAGTTTCTACGAGCAGTACTTC. It specifies CASSQDRASGSFYEQYF.

Ten or more counts support this clonotype. The CDR3 sequence: CASSSSGRGYEQYF. The CDR3 bases are TGCGCCAGCAGCTCGAGCGGGAGAGGCTACGAGCAGTACTTC. The J gene is TRBJ2-7, the V gene TRBV5-1, with 8 bases aligning to TRBD2. Germline trimming cut 3 bases from V and 3 bases from J; bases unmatched to any gene: 5. CDR3 length: 14 amino acids. The germline CDR1 and CDR2 sequences are SGHRS and YFSETQ.